This T cell receptor beta chain appears in the sequencing data of a study of blood T cell repertoires in COVID-19. Study summary: COVID-19 samples, acute and convalescent, were from the United States, Italy and Spain. Nucleic acid was either cDNA or gDNA, and it came from T cells, B-cell-depleted T cells, or PBMCs.

Authors' processing steps: Nucleated cell number was recorded as an estimate derived from reference gene primer amplification. Here immunoSEQ multiplex PCR was the method, and the copy in TCRdb shows in-frame clones only, minus some. V and J calls and clone size are as listed in that table; D and trimming were resolved from the DNA. This table holds 20,000 to 25,000 clones, more than 70% found once. CDR1 LNHDA and CDR2 SQIVND come from the germline V gene (reference sequence). V was clipped by 5 bases and J by 7 bases, with 18 bases between them. This CDR3 spans 15 amino acids. The chain employs TRBV19 and TRBJ2-4; possibly TRBD2 for D (6 bases). Input material: peripheral blood. This receptor was obtained from a human donor in a cohort sampled during active COVID-19. The donor label of this sample is uncertain. CDR3 sequence: CASSPTRGRGNIQYF. The DNA of the CDR3 is TGTGCCAGTAGTCCAACGAGGGGACGGGGGAACATTCAGTACTTC.